This section outlines one T cell receptor (beta chain) sequence together with its context. The antigen is unknown. This specimen belongs to a study of OX40 agonist ivuxolimab in advanced cancers. Whole-study results and caveats: Partial responders dosed at 0.1-3.0 mg/kg displayed clonal expansion ranking among the lowest. At 0.1 to 3.0 mg/kg and by week 6, clonal expansion occurred in CD4+ and CD8+ blood T cells.

The germline CDR1 and CDR2 sequences are SGHRS and YFSETQ. The CDR3 totals 14 residues. The V gene lost 2 bases and the J gene lost 1 base, with 10 bases spanning the gap. If patients had autoimmune disease history or systemic immunosuppression, they were excluded. Sequencing used immunoSEQ multiplex PCR; TCRdb keeps in-frame clones, though not all of them. The table shows about 150,000 clones, with just over 90% occurring only once. The specimen comprised CD4+ or CD8+ T cells sorted from blood, sampled in a trial of the OX40 agonist ivuxolimab. J is TRBJ2-7 and V is TRBV5-1; D possibly corresponds to TRBD1 (6 bases). The clonotype comes from an adult with an advanced solid tumor such as melanoma, head and neck, liver or kidney cancer. CDR3 region: CASSFQGSSYEQYF. The CDR3 DNA follows: TGCGCCAGCAGCTTCCAGGGGAGTTCCTACGAGCAGTACTTC.